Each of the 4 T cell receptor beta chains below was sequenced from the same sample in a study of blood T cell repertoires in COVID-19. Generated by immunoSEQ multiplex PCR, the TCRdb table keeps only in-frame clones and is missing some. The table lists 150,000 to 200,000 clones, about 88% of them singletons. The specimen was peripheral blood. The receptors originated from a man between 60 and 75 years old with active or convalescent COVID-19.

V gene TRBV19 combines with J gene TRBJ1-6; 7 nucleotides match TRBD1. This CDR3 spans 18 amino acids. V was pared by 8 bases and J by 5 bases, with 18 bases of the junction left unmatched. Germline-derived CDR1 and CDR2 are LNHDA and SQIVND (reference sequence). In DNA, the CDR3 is TGTGCCAGTGACCGGACAGGCGGTTTCCCAACAAATAATTCACCCCTCCACTTT. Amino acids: CASDRTGGFPTNNSPLHF.

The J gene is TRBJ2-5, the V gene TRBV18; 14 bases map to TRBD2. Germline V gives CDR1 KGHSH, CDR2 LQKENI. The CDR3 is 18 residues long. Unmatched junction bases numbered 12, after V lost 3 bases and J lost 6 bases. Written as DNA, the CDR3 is TGTGCCAGCTCACCGCCTGGACTAGCGGGGGGCGCCGCGAAGACCCAGTACTTC. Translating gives CASSPPGLAGGAAKTQYF.

As DNA, the CDR3 is TGTGCCAGCAGGCCAGACACCGGGGAGCTGTTTTTT. This gives the protein CASRPDTGELFF. The chain recombines TRBV6-4 with TRBJ2-2, with unresolved D. The length of the CDR3 is 12 residues. Germline CDR1 MRHNA, CDR2 SNTAGT. Trimming left V 6 bases short and J 3 bases short, with 5 bases between.

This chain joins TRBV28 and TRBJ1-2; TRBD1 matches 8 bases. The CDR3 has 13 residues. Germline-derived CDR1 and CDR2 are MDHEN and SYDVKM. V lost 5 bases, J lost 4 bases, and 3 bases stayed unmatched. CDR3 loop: CASSPGGGYGYTF. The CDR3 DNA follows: TGTGCCAGCAGTCCAGGGGGCGGCTATGGCTACACCTTC.